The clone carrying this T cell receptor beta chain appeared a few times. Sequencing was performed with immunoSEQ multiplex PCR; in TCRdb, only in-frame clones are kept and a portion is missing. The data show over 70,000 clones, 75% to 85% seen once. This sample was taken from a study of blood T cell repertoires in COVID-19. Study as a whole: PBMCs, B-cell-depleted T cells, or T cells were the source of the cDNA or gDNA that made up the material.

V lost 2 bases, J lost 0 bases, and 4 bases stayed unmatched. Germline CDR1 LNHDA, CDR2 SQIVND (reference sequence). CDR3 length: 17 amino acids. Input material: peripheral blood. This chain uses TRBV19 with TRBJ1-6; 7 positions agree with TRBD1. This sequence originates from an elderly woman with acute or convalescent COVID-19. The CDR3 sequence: CASSIQGGSSYNSPLHF. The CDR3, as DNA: TGTGCCAGTAGTATACAAGGGGGCAGCTCCTATAATTCACCCCTCCACTTT.